The 11 T cell receptor beta chains below come from one sample, sequenced in a study of cytomegalovirus exposure and HLA in healthy donors. Here immunoSEQ multiplex PCR was the method, and the copy in TCRdb shows in-frame clones only, minus some. The sample has under 85,000 clones, over 90% seen once. Input material: PBMCs. The receptors originated from a man between 18 and 35 years old in good health and CMV-seropositive.

CDR3: CASSSRAGDGNIQYF. The DNA for the CDR3 is TGCGCCAGCAGCTCGAGGGCAGGGGATGGAAACATTCAGTACTTC. The chain couples TRBV5-1 to TRBJ2-4, with D maybe TRBD1 (6 bases). V was cut by 3 bases and J by 6 bases, with 16 bases left in between. The CDR3 is made up of 15 amino acids. Germline lookup yields CDR1 SGHRS and CDR2 YFSETQ.

The chain couples TRBV4-1 to TRBJ1-5, with D possibly TRBD1 on 5 matching bases. Germline V lookup: CDR1 MGHRA, CDR2 YSYEKL. This CDR3 is built from 16 residues. Trimming took off 0 bases at V and 5 bases at J, with 14 bases between the two ends. This CDR3 reads CASSQEYPGSDQPQHF. The CDR3 region has the DNA TGCGCCAGCAGCCAAGAGTATCCAGGGTCGGATCAGCCCCAGCATTTT.

This sequence joins TRBV4-2 and TRBJ2-1; TRBD2 matches 9 bases. The V gene end was trimmed by 3 bases and the J gene end by 8 bases; junction bases not matched to a gene: 14. The CDR3 sequence is 17 residues long. Looked up from germline, CDR1 is LGHNA and CDR2 is YNFKEQ. In nucleotides, the CDR3 is TGTGCCAGCAGCCAGGATATAGGACTAGCGTCCCGGGATGAGCAGTTCTTC. Its protein product is CASSQDIGLASRDEQFF.

The chain has TRBV19 and TRBJ1-5; 8 bases fit TRBD1. V lost 4 bases and J lost 4; bases outside the gene matches: 3. The germline V gene has CDR1 LNHDA and CDR2 SQIVND (reference sequence). CDR3 length: 14 residues. CDR3 bases: TGTGCCAGTAGTACAGGGGGCCTTAATCAGCCCCAGCATTTT. Amino acids: CASSTGGLNQPQHF.

V and J are TRBV5-1 and TRBJ2-3; 9 nucleotides match TRBD2. The junction had 12 bases not matched to a gene; V was cut back by 4 bases and J by 3 bases. This CDR3 has 17 residues. CDR1 and CDR2 (germline): SGHRS, YFSETQ. The CDR3: CASSPLPLAGITDTQYF. The CDR3 DNA reads as TGCGCCAGCAGCCCCCTACCCCTAGCGGGAATTACAGATACGCAGTATTTT.

The genes are TRBV9 and TRBJ2-5, with 7 nucleotides matching TRBD1. Germline assignment: CDR1 SGDLS and CDR2 YYNGEE. The length of the CDR3 is 14 residues. CDR3 amino acids: CSSSGTALGETQYF. The CDR3 region has the DNA TGTTCATCTTCCGGGACAGCCTTGGGAGAGACCCAGTACTTC.

The chain uses TRBV6-4 and TRBJ2-2; D is perhaps TRBD1 (6 bases). The V end lost 3 bases, the J end lost 3 bases, and 11 bases lay between the germline ends. The CDR3 is made up of 15 amino acids. Germline CDR1 and CDR2: MRHNA and SNTAGT. CDR3 amino acids: CASSEDSLHTGELFF. DNA for the CDR3: TGTGCCAGCAGTGAGGACAGCTTACACACCGGGGAGCTGTTTTTT.

The chain links TRBV30 to TRBJ2-7; 7 bases map to TRBD1. The CDR3 is made up of 13 amino acids. V was clipped by 2 bases and J by 4 bases; unmatched bases: 5. CDR1 GTSNPN and CDR2 SVGIG come from the germline V gene (reference sequence). CDR3 in DNA: TGTGCCTGGAGTTTTGACAGGGAATACGAGCAGTACTTC. The encoded protein is CAWSFDREYEQYF.

The CDR3 sequence is CASTPWGGSEQFF. The CDR3 bases are TGTGCCAGTACCCCCTGGGGGGGTAGTGAGCAGTTCTTC. The rearrangement links TRBV19 to TRBJ2-1; the match to TRBD2 covers 7 bases. The CDR3 has 13 amino acids. J was trimmed by 9 bases and V by 7 bases; bases with no gene match: 9. CDR1 is LNHDA, CDR2 SQIVND, per germline (reference sequence).

The J gene is TRBJ1-1, the V gene TRBV19; D is ambiguous. Trimming removed 6 bases at V and 0 bases at J, with 11 bases between. Germline V lookup: CDR1 LNHDA, CDR2 SQIVND (reference sequence). This CDR3 region has 14 residues. In DNA form, the CDR3 reads TGTGCCAGTAGCCAGATATACATGAACACTGAAGCTTTCTTT. This translates into CASSQIYMNTEAFF.

The chain joins TRBV6-5 to TRBJ1-2, with D uncertain. This CDR3 is 14 amino acids long. The germline V gene has CDR1 MNHEY and CDR2 SVGAGI. V lost 0 bases, J lost 1 base, and 6 bases lay in between. CDR3 nucleotides: TGTGCCAGCAGTTACTCGGCCGATAACTATGGCTACACCTTC. Its translation is CASSYSADNYGYTF.